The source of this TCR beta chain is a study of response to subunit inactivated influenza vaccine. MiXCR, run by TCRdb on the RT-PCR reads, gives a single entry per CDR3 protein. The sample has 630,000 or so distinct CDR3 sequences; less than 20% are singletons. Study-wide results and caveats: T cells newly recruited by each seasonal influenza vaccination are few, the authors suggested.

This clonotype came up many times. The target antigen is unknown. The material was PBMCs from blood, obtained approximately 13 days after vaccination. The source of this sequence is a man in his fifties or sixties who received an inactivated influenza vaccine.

Here the CDR3 reads CASSLAGTSSTGELFF. The CDR3 region has the DNA TGCGCCAGCAGCTTGGCAGGAACGAGCAGCACCGGGGAGCTGTTTTTT. The V and J genes are TRBV5-1 and TRBJ2-2, with D unresolved. CDR3 size: 16 residues. Trimming shortened V by 0 bases and J by 4 bases, and 13 bases separated the two germline ends. Germline lookup yields CDR1 SGHRS and CDR2 YFSETQ.